The rows below give T cell receptor beta chains drawn from one sample of a study of OX40 agonist ivuxolimab in advanced cancers. Clones were read by immunoSEQ multiplex PCR, and TCRdb kept only the in-frame ones, dropping some. The repertoire holds some 42,000 clones, with more than 70% as singletons. This sample comprised CD4+ or CD8+ T cells sorted from blood, obtained in a trial of the OX40 agonist ivuxolimab. The receptor set was obtained from an adult with an advanced solid tumor such as melanoma, head and neck, liver or kidney cancer. CDR3s include the opening cysteine and the closing phenylalanine or tryptophan. Each record gives: CDR3 length, D gene, V gene, J gene, clone size, CDR3 DNA, CDR3 protein. D genes are given only for firm matches. Clone sizes are given selectively: once, few, many, or a class where the clone is expanded.

16,-,TRBV4-3,TRBJ1-3,-,TGCGCCAGCAGCCCGACCCAGCAGGGGCTAAGGAACACCATATATTTT,CASSPTQQGLRNTIYF
16,-,TRBV7-8,TRBJ1-6,-,TGTGCCAGCAGCTTAAAGACAGCGCCAAATAATTCACCCCTCCACTTT,CASSLKTAPNNSPLHF
15,-,TRBV4-2,TRBJ2-7,-,TGTGCCAGCAGCCAAGAAGTTACAGGCGCCGACGAGCAGTACTTC,CASSQEVTGADEQYF
13,-,TRBV6-6,TRBJ2-2,-,TGTGCCGCGAAGTGGGTTATCACCGGGGAGCTGTTTTTT,CAAKWVITGELFF
16,-,TRBV9,TRBJ2-1,few,TGTGCCAGCAGCGTAGTAACCGGGAGCTCCTACAATGAGCAGTTCTTC,CASSVVTGSSYNEQFF
15,-,TRBV5-4,TRBJ1-1,-,TGTGCCAGCAGCTTGAGGTCAGGTCAAAACACTGAAGCTTTCTTT,CASSLRSGQNTEAFF
15,-,TRBV4-1,TRBJ1-2,-,TGCGCCAGCAGCCAAGAACAGGGATGGAGTCCAGGCTACACCTTC,CASSQEQGWSPGYTF
15,TRBD2,TRBV10-3,TRBJ2-7,-,TGTGCCATCAGTCTAGCGGGGGAACCAACCTACGAGCAGTACTTC,CAISLAGEPTYEQYF
16,TRBD2,TRBV7-6,TRBJ2-3,once,TGTGCCAGCAGCTTACTAGCGGGGGGACCCACAGATACGCAGTATTTT,CASSLLAGGPTDTQYF
12,-,TRBV6-5,TRBJ1-1,-,TGTGCCAGCAGTTACTCGTCCACTGAAGCTTTCTTT,CASSYSSTEAFF
13,-,TRBV7-2,TRBJ2-5,-,TGTGCCAGCAGGGCAGGGTACCAAGAGACCCAGTACTTC,CASRAGYQETQYF
11,-,TRBV11-1,TRBJ1-1,once,TGTGCCAGCAGCTTACCCCACGAAGCTTTCTTT,CASSLPHEAFF
14,-,TRBV6-5,TRBJ1-5,-,TGTGCCAGCAGCCCCCTGGGGGGGAATCAGCCCCAGCATTTT,CASSPLGGNQPQHF
15,TRBD1,TRBV9,TRBJ2-7,-,TGTGCCAGCAGCGTCCGGGACAGGGAAATCGACGAGCAGTACTTC,CASSVRDREIDEQYF
14,-,TRBV19,TRBJ2-1,-,TGTGCCAGTAGCCTGAGGACAGCTTACAATGAGCAGTTCTTC,CASSLRTAYNEQFF
13,TRBD1,TRBV27,TRBJ2-7,-,TGTGCCAGCAGTTTCGGGACAGCCTACGAGCAGTACTTC,CASSFGTAYEQYF